What follows are 9 T cell receptor beta chains derived from one specimen sequenced in a study of response to subunit inactivated influenza vaccine. One entry per CDR3 protein, called by TCRdb with MiXCR from the RT-PCR reads. Found here are hundreds of thousands of distinct CDR3 sequences, just over 20% of them singletons; the top ten hold 9.5% to 13%. The sequencing used PBMCs from blood, collected less than 22 months after vaccination. Receptors originate from a man aged 50 to 69 who received an inactivated influenza vaccine.

This clonotype appeared many times. The chain links TRBV20-1 to TRBJ1-4; D gene uncertain. V lost 5 bases and J 3 bases, leaving 7 bases between the germline ends. The germline CDR1 and CDR2 sequences are DFQATT and SNEGSKA (reference sequence). This CDR3 is built from 12 residues. CDR3 nucleotide sequence: TGCAGTGCTCAGAGGCCTAATGAAAAACTGTTTTTT. Its protein product is CSAQRPNEKLFF.

This clonotype was found many times. The rearrangement joins TRBV7-2 to TRBJ1-3; TRBD1 matches 7 bases. Per germline, CDR1 SGHTA and CDR2 FQGNSA. V lost 6 bases and J lost 7; bases outside the gene matches: 15. The CDR3 consists of 16 residues. The CDR3 protein is CASSHQFPGGANTIYF. The DNA for the CDR3 is TGTGCCAGCAGTCACCAATTTCCAGGGGGAGCGAACACCATATATTTT.

This clonotype was picked up a small number of times. The chain carries TRBV20-1 and TRBJ2-3; D is perhaps TRBD2 (7 bases). V dropped 3 bases and J dropped 5 bases, with 12 bases sitting between them. CDR3 size: 13 residues. Per germline, CDR1 DFQATT and CDR2 SNEGSKA (reference sequence). CDR3 nucleotides: TGCAGTGCTAGTCGGGGGGCTAGAGATACGCAGTATTTT. It translates to CSASRGARDTQYF.

The chain recombines TRBV5-1 with TRBJ2-5; maybe TRBD1 (6 bases). This CDR3 region has 15 residues. Trimming took 1 base from V and 5 from J, leaving 15 bases between them. Germline loops: CDR1 SGHRS, CDR2 YFSETQ. The CDR3 protein is CASSLNRALQETQYF. The CDR3 DNA follows: TGCGCCAGCAGCTTGAACAGGGCGCTTCAGGAGACCCAGTACTTC.

This clonotype was found a few times. V gene TRBV27 combines with J gene TRBJ1-4; 7 bases are shared with TRBD1. J gave up 15 bases and V 4 bases, and 8 bases lay outside the gene matches. The germline V gene has CDR1 MNHEY and CDR2 SMNVEV (reference sequence). This CDR3 is 12 amino acids long. The CDR3 coding sequence is TGTGCCAGCAGTTCACCCAGGGGGGACGTGTTTTTT. Protein sequence: CASSSPRGDVFF.

V and J are TRBV5-6 and TRBJ2-7; D call uncertain. This CDR3 region has 15 residues. V lost 2 bases and J lost 1, with 13 bases in between. Per the germline V gene, CDR1 is SGHDT and CDR2 is YYEEEE. The CDR3 nucleotides are TGTGCCAGCAGCTTAGATTTCAGGAATTCCTACGAGCAGTACTTC. Amino acid sequence: CASSLDFRNSYEQYF.

V usage is TRBV28 and J usage is TRBJ2-7, with D unclear. The CDR3 contains 12 residues. Trimming shortened V by 5 bases and J by 2 bases, and 7 bases separated the two germline ends. CDR1 MDHEN and CDR2 SYDVKM come from the germline V gene. CDR3 sequence reads: CASSTETYEQYF. The CDR3 nucleotides are TGTGCCAGCAGTACGGAAACCTACGAGCAGTACTTC.

The gene calls are TRBV10-2 and TRBJ2-1; no firm D call. V lost 2 bases, J lost 9 bases, and 8 bases lay in between. CDR1 and CDR2 from the germline V gene are WSHSY and SAAADI. This CDR3 is 12 amino acids long. The CDR3 region is CASSEPGSEQFF. CDR3 bases: TGCGCCAGCAGTGAGCCGGGCAGTGAGCAGTTCTTC.

This clonotype was observed a handful of times. The chain is built from TRBV7-6 and TRBJ1-1; 9 positions match TRBD1. The germline CDR1 and CDR2 sequences are SGHVS and FNYEAQ. CDR3 length: 13 amino acids. J lost 1 base, V lost 9 bases, and 3 bases had no gene match. The CDR3 sequence is CASKDRGNTEAFF. For the CDR3, the DNA is TGTGCCAGTAAGGACAGGGGGAACACTGAAGCTTTCTTT.